A single sample gave rise to the 7 T cell receptor beta chains below, sequenced in a study of response to subunit inactivated influenza vaccine. TCRdb re-analysed the RT-PCR reads in MiXCR, keeping a single row per CDR3 protein. The profile shows around 760,000 distinct CDR3 sequences, approximately 15% of them singletons. The sequenced sample was PBMCs from blood, obtained 14 to 15 days before vaccination. Every receptor here comes from a man aged 50 or older who received an inactivated influenza vaccine.

The V and J genes are TRBV27 and TRBJ2-7; 10 nucleotides align to TRBD1. Trimming removed 5 bases from V and 9 bases from J; junction bases left unmatched: 10. Germline V gene sequence: CDR1 MNHEY, CDR2 SMNVEV (reference sequence). CDR3 size: 14 residues. CDR3 coding DNA: TGTGCCAGCAGTGTAGCCGGGACAGGGGTCCGGCAGTACTTC. Translated: CASSVAGTGVRQYF.

This clonotype appeared once. The chain recombines TRBV6-2 or TRBV6-3 with TRBJ2-1, with TRBD2 as a possible D gene (5 bases). Germline CDR1 MNHEY, CDR2 SVGEGT. The CDR3 is made up of 15 amino acids. Between the trimmed V and J ends, which lost 5 bases and 4 bases, there was a span of 15 bases. The chain's CDR3 is CASSRIGRPYNEQFF. CDR3 in DNA: TGTGCCAGCAGTCGAATAGGGAGACCGTACAATGAGCAGTTCTTC.

The chain employs TRBV19 and TRBJ1-2; a weak D match, TRBD1 (6 bases). Germline-derived CDR1 and CDR2 are LNHDA and SQIVND (reference sequence). This CDR3 has 11 residues. Between the trimmed V and J ends, which lost 11 bases and 6 bases, there was a span of 13 bases. CDR3 in amino acids: CASMGGNGYTF. Here the CDR3 DNA reads TGTGCCTCTATGGGGGGCAATGGCTACACCTTC.

This clonotype has a count of ten or more. This chain links TRBV29-1 with TRBJ2-5; maybe TRBD2 (6 bases). Germline V lookup: CDR1 SQVTM, CDR2 ANQGSEA. The CDR3 runs to 14 residues. V was clipped by 4 bases and J by 5 bases, with 17 bases between them. CDR3 in DNA: TGCAGCGTTGGGCCCTCGACTAGTTGGGAGACCCAGTACTTC. The encoded protein is CSVGPSTSWETQYF.

This clonotype was found many times. The chain joins TRBV5-1 to TRBJ1-5; TRBD1 matches 7 bases. This CDR3 spans 13 amino acids. Germline V gene sequence: CDR1 SGHRS, CDR2 YFSETQ. V shed 4 bases and J 6 bases; nucleotides not matched to a gene: 4. The CDR3 region has the DNA TGCGCCAGCAGCCTGACAGGGTCTCAGCCCCAGCATTTT. Amino acids: CASSLTGSQPQHF.

This clonotype turned up a few times. This chain joins TRBV20-1 and TRBJ2-7, with D maybe TRBD2 (7 bases). Germline V CDR1 and CDR2: DFQATT, SNEGSKA (reference sequence). V was clipped by 0 bases and J by 4 bases, with 16 bases between them. The CDR3 is made up of 15 amino acids. CDR3 nucleotides: TGCAGTGCTAGAGACAACAGGGAGGGCTCTTACGAGCAGTACTTC. Translated: CSARDNREGSYEQYF.

This clonotype was detected only a few times. This rearrangement joins TRBV20-1 to TRBJ2-1; 11 positions agree with TRBD2. Germline V gives CDR1 DFQATT, CDR2 SNEGSKA (reference sequence). The V gene end was trimmed by 3 bases and the J gene end by 8 bases; junction bases not matched to a gene: 12. This CDR3 contains 16 residues. The CDR3 here is CSASLGLAALRDEQFF. The CDR3 DNA follows: TGCAGTGCTAGCTTGGGACTAGCGGCACTTAGGGATGAGCAGTTCTTC.